The source of this TCR beta chain is a study of CD8 T cells in Susac syndrome. This CDR3 spans 11 amino acids. V was shortened by 4 bases and J by 7 bases, with 5 bases between the two germline ends. The germline CDR1 and CDR2 sequences are GTSNPN and SVGIG (reference sequence). Sequencing of TCR beta was performed on blood CD8+ and CD4+ T cells. RNA totalling roughly 0.5 to 1 ug underwent reverse transcription with random hexamers. TCRdb re-analysed the immunoSEQ multiplex PCR reads in MiXCR, keeping a single row per CDR3 protein. The sample lists approximately 200,000 distinct CDR3 sequences, 90% to 97% occurring once.

The sequenced sample consisted of CD4+ T cells from PBMCs. The sequence was obtained from a human donor with multiple sclerosis. This chain uses TRBV30 with TRBJ1-6; D unclear. CDR3 sequence: CAWNRNSPLHF. Here the CDR3 DNA reads TGTGCCTGGAACCGGAATTCACCCCTCCACTTT.